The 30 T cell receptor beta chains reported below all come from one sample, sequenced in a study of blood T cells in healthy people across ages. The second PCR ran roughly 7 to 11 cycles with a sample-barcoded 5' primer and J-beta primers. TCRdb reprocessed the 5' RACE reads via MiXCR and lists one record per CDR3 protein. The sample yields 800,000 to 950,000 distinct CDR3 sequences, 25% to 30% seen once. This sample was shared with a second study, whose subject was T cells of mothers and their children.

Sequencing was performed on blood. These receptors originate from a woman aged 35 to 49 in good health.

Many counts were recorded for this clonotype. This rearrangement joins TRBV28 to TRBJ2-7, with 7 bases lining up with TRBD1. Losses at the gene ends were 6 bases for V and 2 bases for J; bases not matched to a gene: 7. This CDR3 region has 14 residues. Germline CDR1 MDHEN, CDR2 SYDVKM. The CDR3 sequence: CASRLGGAPYEQYF. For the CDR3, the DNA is TGTGCCAGCAGGTTAGGGGGCGCCCCCTACGAGCAGTACTTC. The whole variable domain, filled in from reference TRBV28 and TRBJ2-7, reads DVKVTQSSRYLVKRTGEKVFLECVQDMDHENMFWYRQDPGLGLRLIYFSYDVKMKEKGDIPEGYSVSREKKERFSLILESASTNQTSMYLCASRLGGAPYEQYFGPGTRLTVT.

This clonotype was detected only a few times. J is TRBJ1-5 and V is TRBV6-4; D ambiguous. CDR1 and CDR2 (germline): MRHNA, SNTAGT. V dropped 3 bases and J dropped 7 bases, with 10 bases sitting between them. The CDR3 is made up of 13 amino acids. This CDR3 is CASSERNGQPQHF. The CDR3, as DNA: TGTGCCAGCAGTGAGAGGAACGGGCAGCCCCAGCATTTT.

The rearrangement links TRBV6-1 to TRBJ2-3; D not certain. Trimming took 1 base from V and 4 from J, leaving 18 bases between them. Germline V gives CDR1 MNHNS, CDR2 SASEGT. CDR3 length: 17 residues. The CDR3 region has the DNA TGTGCCAGCAGTGAAGTCCCGACCGGACCCGCGGCAGATACGCAGTATTTT. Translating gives CASSEVPTGPAADTQYF.

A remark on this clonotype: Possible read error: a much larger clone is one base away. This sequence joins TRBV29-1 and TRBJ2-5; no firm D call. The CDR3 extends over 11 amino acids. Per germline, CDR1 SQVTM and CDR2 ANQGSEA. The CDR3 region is CSVKDNQSLYF. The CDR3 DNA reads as TGCAGCGTTAAAGATAACCAGTCCCTGTACTTC.

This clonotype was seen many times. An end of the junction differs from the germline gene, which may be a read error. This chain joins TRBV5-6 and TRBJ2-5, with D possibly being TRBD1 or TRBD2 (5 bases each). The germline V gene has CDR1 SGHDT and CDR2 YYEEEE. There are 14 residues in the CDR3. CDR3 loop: CASSLVGTQETQYF. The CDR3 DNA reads TGCGCCAGCAGCTTGGTCGGGACCCAAGAGACCCAGTACTTC.

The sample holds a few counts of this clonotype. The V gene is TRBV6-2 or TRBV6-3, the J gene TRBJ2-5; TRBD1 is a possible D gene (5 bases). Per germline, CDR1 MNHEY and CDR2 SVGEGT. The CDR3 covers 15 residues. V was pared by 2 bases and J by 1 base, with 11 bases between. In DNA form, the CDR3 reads TGTGCCAGCAGTTACGACAGCCAGGGCCAAGAGACCCAGTACTTC. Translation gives CASSYDSQGQETQYF.

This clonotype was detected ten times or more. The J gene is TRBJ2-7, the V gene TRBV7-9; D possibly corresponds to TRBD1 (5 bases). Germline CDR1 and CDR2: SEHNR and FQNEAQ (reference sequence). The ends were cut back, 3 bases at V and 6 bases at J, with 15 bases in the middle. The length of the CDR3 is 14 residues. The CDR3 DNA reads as TGTGCCAGCAGCTTGAACGACTGGGGCGTCGAGCAGTACTTC. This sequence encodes CASSLNDWGVEQYF.

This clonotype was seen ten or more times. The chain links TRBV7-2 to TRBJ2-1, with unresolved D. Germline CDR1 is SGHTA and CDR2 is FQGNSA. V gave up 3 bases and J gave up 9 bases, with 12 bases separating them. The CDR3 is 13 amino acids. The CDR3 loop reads CASSFGSTPEQFF. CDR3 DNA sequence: TGTGCCAGCAGCTTTGGTAGCACTCCTGAGCAGTTCTTC.

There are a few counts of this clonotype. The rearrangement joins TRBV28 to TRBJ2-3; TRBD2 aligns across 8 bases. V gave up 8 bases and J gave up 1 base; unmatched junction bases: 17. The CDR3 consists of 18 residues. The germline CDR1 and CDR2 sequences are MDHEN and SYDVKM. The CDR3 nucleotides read TGTGCCAGCCTCTCAGCGGGGGTCTCTCCCGGTCGCACAGATACGCAGTATTTT. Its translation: CASLSAGVSPGRTDTQYF.

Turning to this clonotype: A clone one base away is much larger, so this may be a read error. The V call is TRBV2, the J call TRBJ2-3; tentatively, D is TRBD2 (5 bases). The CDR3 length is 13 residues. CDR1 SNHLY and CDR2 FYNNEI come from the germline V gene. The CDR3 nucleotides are TGTACCAGCAATGAGGGCTGGGGTGATACGCAGTATTTT. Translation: CTSNEGWGDTQYF.

The CDR3 region has the DNA TGCGCCAGCAGTCCAGAGGTTCTACGGGGGGCAGATACGCAGTATTTT. Translated: CASSPEVLRGADTQYF. The rearrangement uses TRBV5-1 and TRBJ2-3; 7 bases match TRBD2. Germline CDR1 SGHRS, CDR2 YFSETQ. V lost 5 bases and J lost 4; bases outside the gene matches: 13. The CDR3 has 16 amino acids.

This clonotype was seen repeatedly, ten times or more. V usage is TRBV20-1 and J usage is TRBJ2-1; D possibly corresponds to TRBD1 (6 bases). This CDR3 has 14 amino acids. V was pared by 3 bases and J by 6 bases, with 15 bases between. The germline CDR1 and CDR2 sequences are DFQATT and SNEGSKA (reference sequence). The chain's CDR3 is CSASLGAAINEQFF. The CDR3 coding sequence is TGCAGTGCTAGCTTGGGGGCTGCAATCAATGAGCAGTTCTTC.

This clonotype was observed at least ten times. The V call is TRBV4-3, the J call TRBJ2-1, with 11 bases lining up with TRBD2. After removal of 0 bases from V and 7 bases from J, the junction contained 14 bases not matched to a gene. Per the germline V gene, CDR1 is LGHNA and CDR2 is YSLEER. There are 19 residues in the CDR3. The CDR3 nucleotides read TGCGCCAGCAGCCAAGATTCGGAGTCTAGCGGGGGGAGGTATAATGAGCAGTTCTTC. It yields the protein CASSQDSESSGGRYNEQFF.

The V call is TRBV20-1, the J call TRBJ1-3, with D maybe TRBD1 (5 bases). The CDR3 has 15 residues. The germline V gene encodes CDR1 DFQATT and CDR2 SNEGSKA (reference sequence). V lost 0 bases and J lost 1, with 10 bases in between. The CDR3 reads CSARDAGPSGNTIYF. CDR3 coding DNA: TGCAGTGCTAGAGATGCGGGACCGTCTGGAAACACCATATATTTT.

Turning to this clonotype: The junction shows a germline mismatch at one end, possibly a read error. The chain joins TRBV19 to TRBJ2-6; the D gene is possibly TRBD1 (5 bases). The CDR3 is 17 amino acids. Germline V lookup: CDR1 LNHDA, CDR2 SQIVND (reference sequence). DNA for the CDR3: TGTGGCAGTACCCGGTCCGTGGCAGGGACTGGGGCCAACGTCCTGACTTTC. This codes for CGSTRSVAGTGANVLTF.

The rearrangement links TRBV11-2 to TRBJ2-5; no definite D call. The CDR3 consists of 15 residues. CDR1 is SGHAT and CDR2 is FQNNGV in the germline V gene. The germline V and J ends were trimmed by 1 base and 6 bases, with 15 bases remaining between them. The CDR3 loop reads CASSLAVGGGQTQYF. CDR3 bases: TGTGCCAGCAGCTTAGCCGTCGGTGGTGGACAGACCCAGTACTTC.

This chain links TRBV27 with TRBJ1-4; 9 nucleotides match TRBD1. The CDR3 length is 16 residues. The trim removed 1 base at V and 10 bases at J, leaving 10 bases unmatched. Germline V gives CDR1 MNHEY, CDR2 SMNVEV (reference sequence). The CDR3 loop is CASSLLGTGSPGKLFF. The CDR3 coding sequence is TGTGCCAGCAGTTTATTAGGGACAGGGTCTCCGGGAAAACTGTTTTTT.

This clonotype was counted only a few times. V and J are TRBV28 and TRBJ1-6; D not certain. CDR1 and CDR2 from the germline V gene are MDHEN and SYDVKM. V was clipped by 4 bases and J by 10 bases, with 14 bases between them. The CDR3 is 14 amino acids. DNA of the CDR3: TGTGCCAGCAGTTCTCAGGTCTTAGGGTCACCCCTCCACTTT. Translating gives CASSSQVLGSPLHF.

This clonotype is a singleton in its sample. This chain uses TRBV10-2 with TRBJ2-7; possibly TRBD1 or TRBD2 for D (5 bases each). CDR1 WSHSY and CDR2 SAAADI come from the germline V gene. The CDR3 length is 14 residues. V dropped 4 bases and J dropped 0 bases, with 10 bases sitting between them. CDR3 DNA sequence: TGCGCCAGCAGTGGCCCAGGGACCTCCTACGAGCAGTACTTC. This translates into CASSGPGTSYEQYF.

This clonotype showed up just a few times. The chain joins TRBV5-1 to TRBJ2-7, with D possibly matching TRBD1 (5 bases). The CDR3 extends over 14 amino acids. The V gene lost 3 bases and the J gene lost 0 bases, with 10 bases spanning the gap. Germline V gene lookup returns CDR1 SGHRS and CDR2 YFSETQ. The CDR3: CASSWGRASYEQYF. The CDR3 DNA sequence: TGCGCCAGCAGCTGGGGCAGGGCCTCCTACGAGCAGTACTTC.

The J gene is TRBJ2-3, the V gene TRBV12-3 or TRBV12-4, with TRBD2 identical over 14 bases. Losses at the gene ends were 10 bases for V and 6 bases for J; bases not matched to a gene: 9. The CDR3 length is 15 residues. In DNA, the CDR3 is TGTGCCATCACCCCGGGACTAGCGGGAGCGGATACGCAGTATTTT. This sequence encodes CAITPGLAGADTQYF.

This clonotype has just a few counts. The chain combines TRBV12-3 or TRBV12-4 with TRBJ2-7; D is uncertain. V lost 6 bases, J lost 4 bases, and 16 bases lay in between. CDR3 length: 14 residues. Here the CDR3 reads CASSPGWGAYEQYF. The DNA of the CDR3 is TGTGCCAGCAGCCCGGGTTGGGGTGCTTACGAGCAGTACTTC.

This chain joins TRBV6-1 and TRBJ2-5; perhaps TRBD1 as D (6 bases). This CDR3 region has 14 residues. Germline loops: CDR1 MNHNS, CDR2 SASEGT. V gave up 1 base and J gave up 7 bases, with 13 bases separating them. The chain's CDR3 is CASSEDVGAGTQYF. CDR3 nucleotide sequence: TGTGCCAGCAGTGAAGACGTGGGGGCGGGGACCCAGTACTTC.

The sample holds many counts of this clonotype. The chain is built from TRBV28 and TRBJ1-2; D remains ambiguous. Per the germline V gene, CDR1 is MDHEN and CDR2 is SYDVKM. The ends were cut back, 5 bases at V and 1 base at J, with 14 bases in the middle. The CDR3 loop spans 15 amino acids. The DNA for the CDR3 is TGTGCCAGCAGTGCCGGGCTAACAGTTAACTATGGCTACACCTTC. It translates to CASSAGLTVNYGYTF.

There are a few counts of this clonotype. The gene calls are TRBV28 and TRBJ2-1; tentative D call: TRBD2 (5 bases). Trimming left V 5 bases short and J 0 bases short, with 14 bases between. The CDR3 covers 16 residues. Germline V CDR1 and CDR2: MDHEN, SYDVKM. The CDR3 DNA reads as TGTGCCAGCAGTGCTCCGACGGGGAGCTCCTACAATGAGCAGTTCTTC. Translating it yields CASSAPTGSSYNEQFF.

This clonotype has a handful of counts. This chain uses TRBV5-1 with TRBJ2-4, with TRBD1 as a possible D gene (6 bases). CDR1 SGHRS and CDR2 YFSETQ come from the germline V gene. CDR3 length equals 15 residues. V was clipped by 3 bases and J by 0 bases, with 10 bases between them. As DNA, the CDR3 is TGCGCCAGCAGCTCGGTACAGGGAGCCAAAAACATTCAGTACTTC. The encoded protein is CASSSVQGAKNIQYF.

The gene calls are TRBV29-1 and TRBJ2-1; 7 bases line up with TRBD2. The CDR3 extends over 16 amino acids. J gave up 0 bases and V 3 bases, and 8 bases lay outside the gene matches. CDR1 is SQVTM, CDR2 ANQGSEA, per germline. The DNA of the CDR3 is TGCAGCGTTGAGACGGGAGGTCCAAGCTCCTACAATGAGCAGTTCTTC. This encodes CSVETGGPSSYNEQFF.

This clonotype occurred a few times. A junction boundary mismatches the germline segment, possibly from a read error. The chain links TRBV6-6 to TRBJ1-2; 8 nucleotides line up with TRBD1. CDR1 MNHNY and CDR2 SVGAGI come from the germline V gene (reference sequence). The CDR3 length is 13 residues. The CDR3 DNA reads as TGTGCCGGCAGTCCGTCACAGGGGGGTGGCTACACCTTC. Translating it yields CAGSPSQGGGYTF.

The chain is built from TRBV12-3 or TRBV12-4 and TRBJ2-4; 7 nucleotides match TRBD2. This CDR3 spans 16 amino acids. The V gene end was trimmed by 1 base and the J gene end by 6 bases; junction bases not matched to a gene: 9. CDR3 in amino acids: CASSLGLARAGNIQYF. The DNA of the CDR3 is TGTGCCAGCAGTTTAGGACTAGCTCGGGCGGGAAACATTCAGTACTTC.

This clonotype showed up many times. DNA of the CDR3: TGTGCCAGCAGCGTAGAAGGTATCACAGATACGCAGTATTTT. It encodes CASSVEGITDTQYF. The V call is TRBV9, the J call TRBJ2-3; D uncertain. Trimming removed 0 bases at V and 2 bases at J, with 7 bases between. The CDR3 has 14 residues. The V gene's germline CDR1 is SGDLS and CDR2 YYNGEE.